This is a list of T cell receptor beta chains from one sample in a study of human T cells and chemical hapten exposure. Each CDR3 protein is one row after TCRdb ran MiXCR on the RACE reads. The sample includes 25,000 to 35,000 distinct CDR3 sequences, approximately 5.8% of them seen just once. Sequenced material: whole blood, taken in connection with sensitization to the hapten diphenylcyclopropenone (DPC). The receptors shown here come from a man aged 25-45 years with alopecia areata. Some clones in this sample may be carry-over from other donors' samples. CDR3s include the opening cysteine and the closing phenylalanine or tryptophan. D genes are given only for firm matches. Only some rows state a clone size, as once, few, many or a class for expanded clones.

length | J | D | V | size | CDR3 | DNA
17 | TRBJ1-4 | . | TRBV12-3/TRBV12-4 | many | CASRDEKHKATNEKLFF | TGTGCCAGCAGGGACGAAAAACATAAGGCAACTAATGAAAAACTGTTTTTT
14 | TRBJ2-7 | . | TRBV2 | many | CASSEQGRDYEQYF | TGTGCCAGCAGTGAACAGGGCAGGGACTACGAGCAGTACTTC
16 | TRBJ2-5 | TRBD2 | TRBV29-1 | many | CSVEVASGSRQETQYF | TGCAGCGTTGAAGTAGCTAGCGGGAGTCGCCAAGAGACCCAGTACTTC
16 | TRBJ2-7 | . | TRBV6-5 | many | CASSLSGQALSYEQYF | TGTGCCAGCAGCCTTTCGGGACAAGCGCTCTCCTACGAGCAGTACTTC
15 | TRBJ1-4 | . | TRBV20-1 | . | CSATIPGATNEKLFF | TGCAGTGCTACTATTCCAGGGGCAACTAATGAAAAACTGTTTTTT
16 | TRBJ2-5 | TRBD2 | TRBV7-9 | many | CASSLAGASYQETQYF | TGTGCCAGCAGTCTAGCGGGGGCCTCGTACCAAGAGACCCAGTACTTC
15 | TRBJ1-1 | . | TRBV5-1 | . | CASSGRTAQNTEAFF | TGCGCCAGCAGCGGCCGGACAGCACAGAACACTGAAGCTTTCTTT
13 | TRBJ1-1 | . | TRBV3-1 | many | CASSPGRGTEAFF | TGTGCCAGCAGCCCCGGGCGGGGCACTGAAGCTTTCTTT
12 | TRBJ2-1 | . | TRBV3-1 | many | CASSQTINEQFF | TGTGCCAGCAGCCAAACAATTAATGAGCAGTTCTTC
13 | TRBJ1-3 | . | TRBV12-3/TRBV12-4 | many | CASSSGTGNTIYF | TGTGCCAGCAGTTCCGGGACAGGAAACACCATATATTTT
13 | TRBJ1-1 | . | TRBV6-1 | many | CASSEDPYTEAFF | TGTGCCAGCAGTGAAGACCCCTACACTGAAGCTTTCTTT
15 | TRBJ2-1 | TRBD2 | TRBV7-2 | many | CASSLGTSGLNEQFF | TGTGCCAGCAGCTTAGGGACTAGTGGGTTAAATGAGCAGTTCTTC
14 | TRBJ1-1 | . | TRBV29-1 | many | CSVAIGQGTGEAFF | TGCAGCGTTGCGATTGGGCAGGGAACGGGTGAAGCTTTCTTT
16 | TRBJ1-1 | TRBD1 | TRBV18 | many | CASSLGTGDFNTEAFF | TGTGCCAGCTCACTCGGGACAGGGGACTTTAACACTGAAGCTTTCTTT
16 | TRBJ2-7 | . | TRBV4-3 | many | CASSQVREAASYEQYF | TGCGCCAGCAGCCAAGTCAGGGAGGCCGCGTCCTACGAGCAGTACTTC
13 | TRBJ2-1 | . | TRBV24-1 | many | CATESGGSNEQFF | TGTGCCACCGAGTCGGGCGGGTCGAATGAGCAGTTCTTC
16 | TRBJ2-5 | TRBD2 | TRBV4-1 | many | CASSRTGTSVQETQYF | TGCGCCAGCAGCCGTACGGGGACTAGCGTACAAGAGACCCAGTACTTC
17 | TRBJ2-7 | . | TRBV6-2/TRBV6-3 | many | CASSPLSLARGSYEQYF | TGTGCCAGCAGTCCCCTCAGCCTGGCCAGGGGTTCCTACGAGCAGTACTTC
18 | TRBJ2-1 | TRBD2 | TRBV5-1 | many | CASSSKSSIAGGLNEQFF | TGCGCCAGCAGCTCCAAGTCTTCAATAGCGGGGGGGCTCAATGAGCAGTTCTTC
15 | TRBJ2-5 | . | TRBV24-1 | many | CATSEVPGRQETQYF | TGTGCCACCAGTGAAGTGCCGGGACGCCAAGAGACCCAGTACTTC
16 | TRBJ1-2 | . | TRBV19 | many | CASRLGNLQGPYGYTF | TGTGCCAGTAGATTAGGGAACCTACAGGGACCCTATGGCTACACCTTC
14 | TRBJ2-2 | TRBD1 | TRBV5-4 | . | CASSRTGDTGELFF | TGTGCCAGCAGTCGGACAGGCGACACCGGGGAGCTGTTTTTT
15 | TRBJ1-4 | . | TRBV20-1 | many | CSARSNSIANEKLFF | TGCAGTGCTCGCTCCAATAGTATAGCTAATGAAAAACTGTTTTTT
14 | TRBJ1-2 | . | TRBV10-2 | many | CASSENGDSYGYTF | TGCGCCAGCAGTGAGAATGGAGATTCCTATGGCTACACCTTC
16 | TRBJ2-2 | . | TRBV6-2/TRBV6-3 | many | CASSYVQGFNTGELFF | TGTGCCAGCAGTTACGTTCAGGGCTTTAACACCGGGGAGCTGTTTTTT
12 | TRBJ1-2 | . | TRBV3-1 | many | CASSQVSSGYTF | TGTGCCAGCAGCCAAGTATCAAGTGGCTACACCTTC
18 | TRBJ2-2 | . | TRBV15 | many | CATSRRTGGGRNTGELFF | TGTGCCACCAGCAGACGCACAGGAGGGGGCCGCAACACCGGGGAGCTGTTTTTT